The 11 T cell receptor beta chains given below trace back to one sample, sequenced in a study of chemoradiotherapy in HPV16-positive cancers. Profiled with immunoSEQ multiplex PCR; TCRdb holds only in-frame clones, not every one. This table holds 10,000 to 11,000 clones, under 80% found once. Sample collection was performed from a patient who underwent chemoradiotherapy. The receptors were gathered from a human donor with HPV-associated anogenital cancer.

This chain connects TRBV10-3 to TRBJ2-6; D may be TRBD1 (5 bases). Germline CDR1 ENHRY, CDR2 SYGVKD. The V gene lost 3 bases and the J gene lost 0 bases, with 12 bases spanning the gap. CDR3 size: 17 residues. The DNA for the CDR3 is TGTGCCATCAGTGACCCACGACAGTCCTCTGGGGCCAACGTCCTGACTTTC. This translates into CAISDPRQSSGANVLTF.

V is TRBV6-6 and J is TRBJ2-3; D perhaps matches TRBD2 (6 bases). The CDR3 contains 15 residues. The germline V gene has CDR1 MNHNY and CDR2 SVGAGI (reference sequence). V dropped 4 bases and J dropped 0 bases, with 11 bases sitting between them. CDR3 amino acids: CASSSNGLSTDTQYF. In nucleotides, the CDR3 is TGTGCCAGCAGTTCAAACGGACTAAGCACAGATACGCAGTATTTT.

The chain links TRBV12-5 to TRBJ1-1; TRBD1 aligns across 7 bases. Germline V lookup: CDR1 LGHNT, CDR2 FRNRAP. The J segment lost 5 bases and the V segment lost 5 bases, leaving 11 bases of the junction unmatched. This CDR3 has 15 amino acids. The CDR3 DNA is TGTGCTAGTGGTACACTAGACAGGGCTTTAACTGAAGCTTTCTTT. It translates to CASGTLDRALTEAFF. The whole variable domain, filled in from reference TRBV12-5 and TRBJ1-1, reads DARVTQTPRHKVTEMGQEVTMRCQPILGHNTVFWYRQTMMQGLELLAYFRNRAPLDDSGMPKDRFSAEMPDATLATLKIQPSEPRDSAVYFCASGTLDRALTEAFFGQGTRLTVV.

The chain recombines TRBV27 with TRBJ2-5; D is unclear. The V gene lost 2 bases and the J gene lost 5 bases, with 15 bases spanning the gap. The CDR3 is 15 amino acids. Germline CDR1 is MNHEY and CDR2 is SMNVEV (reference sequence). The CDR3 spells CASSLTTKRLETQYF. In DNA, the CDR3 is TGTGCCAGCAGTTTAACTACAAAGAGGTTGGAGACCCAGTACTTC.

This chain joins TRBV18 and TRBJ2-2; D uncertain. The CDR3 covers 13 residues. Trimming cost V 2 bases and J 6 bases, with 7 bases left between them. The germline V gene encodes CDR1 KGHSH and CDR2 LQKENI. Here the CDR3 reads CASSPSFPGELFF. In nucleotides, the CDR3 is TGTGCCAGCTCACCATCCTTTCCCGGGGAGCTGTTTTTT.

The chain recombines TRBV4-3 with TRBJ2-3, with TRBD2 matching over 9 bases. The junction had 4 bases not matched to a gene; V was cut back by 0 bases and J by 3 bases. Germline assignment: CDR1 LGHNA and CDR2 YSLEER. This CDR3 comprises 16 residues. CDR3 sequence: CASSQDLAGITDTQYF. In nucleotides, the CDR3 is TGCGCCAGCAGCCAAGATCTAGCGGGGATAACAGATACGCAGTATTTT.

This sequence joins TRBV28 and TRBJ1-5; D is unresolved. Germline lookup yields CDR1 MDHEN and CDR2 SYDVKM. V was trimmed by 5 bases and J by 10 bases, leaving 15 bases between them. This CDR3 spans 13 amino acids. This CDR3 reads CASSETGLQPQHF. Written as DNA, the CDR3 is TGTGCCAGCAGTGAGACCGGGTTACAACCCCAGCATTTT. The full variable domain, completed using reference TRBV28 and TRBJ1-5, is DVKVTQSSRYLVKRTGEKVFLECVQDMDHENMFWYRQDPGLGLRLIYFSYDVKMKEKGDIPEGYSVSREKKERFSLILESASTNQTSMYLCASSETGLQPQHFGDGTRLSIL.

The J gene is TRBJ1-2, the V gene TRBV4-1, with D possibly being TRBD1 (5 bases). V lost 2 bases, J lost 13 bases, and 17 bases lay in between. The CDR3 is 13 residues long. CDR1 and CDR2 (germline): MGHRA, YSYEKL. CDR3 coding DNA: TGCGCCAGCAGCCAAATCTGGGGCAACACGGCCACCTTC. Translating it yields CASSQIWGNTATF.

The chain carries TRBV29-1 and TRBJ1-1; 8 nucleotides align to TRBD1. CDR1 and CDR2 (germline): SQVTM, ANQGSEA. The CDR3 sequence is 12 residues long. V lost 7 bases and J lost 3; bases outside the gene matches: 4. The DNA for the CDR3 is TGCAGCGACACGGACAGGGACACTGAAGCTTTCTTT. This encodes CSDTDRDTEAFF.

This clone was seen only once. The CDR3 sequence: CASGLVRGTDGAFF. The CDR3 DNA sequence: TGTGCTAGTGGTTTGGTACGCGGGACAGACGGGGCTTTCTTT. This chain uses TRBV12-5 with TRBJ1-1; 7 nucleotides align to TRBD1. The CDR3 extends over 14 amino acids. The ends lost 0 bases at V and 11 bases at J; junction bases unmatched: 9. Germline-derived CDR1 and CDR2 are LGHNT and FRNRAP. Complete variable domain (other parts from reference TRBV12-5 and TRBJ1-1): DARVTQTPRHKVTEMGQEVTMRCQPILGHNTVFWYRQTMMQGLELLAYFRNRAPLDDSGMPKDRFSAEMPDATLATLKIQPSEPRDSAVYFCASGLVRGTDGAFFGQGTRLTVV.

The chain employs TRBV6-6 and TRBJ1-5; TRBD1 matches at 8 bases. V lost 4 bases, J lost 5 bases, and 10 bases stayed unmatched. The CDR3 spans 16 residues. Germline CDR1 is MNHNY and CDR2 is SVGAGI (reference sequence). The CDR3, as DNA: TGTGCCAGCAGTTTAGGACAGGGCCCTGGCGATCAGCCCCAGCATTTT. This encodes CASSLGQGPGDQPQHF.